Below are 15 T cell receptor beta chains sequenced from a single sample in a study of blood T cell repertoires in COVID-19. Measured with immunoSEQ multiplex PCR; TCRdb has only the in-frame clones, and not every one. Altogether about 220,000 clones are present, 82% being singletons, with the ten largest covering about 3.4%. Sequencing was done on a sample of PBMCs or T cells enriched from blood (not recorded which). The receptor source for this set is a woman in her sixties or seventies who had recovered from COVID-19.

The chain has TRBV6-5 and TRBJ1-4; D is undetermined. Germline-derived CDR1 and CDR2 are MNHEY and SVGAGI. Trimming shortened V by 6 bases and J by 6 bases, and 11 bases separated the two germline ends. The CDR3 loop spans 13 amino acids. The CDR3 spells CASREAVDEKLFF. CDR3 bases: TGTGCCAGCAGGGAGGCAGTCGATGAAAAACTGTTTTTT.

The rearrangement uses TRBV5-1 and TRBJ2-2; no definite D call. CDR1 and CDR2 (germline): SGHRS, YFSETQ. This CDR3 contains 12 residues. V shed 4 bases and J shed 5 bases, with 6 bases lying between them. The CDR3 is CASSRRTGELFF. The CDR3 DNA sequence: TGCGCCAGCAGCCGCAGAACCGGGGAGCTGTTTTTT.

The J gene is TRBJ2-7, the V gene TRBV7-2; no definite D call. CDR3 length: 12 amino acids. Germline loops: CDR1 SGHTA, CDR2 FQGNSA. V lost 4 bases to trimming and J lost 4 bases, with 8 bases between them. CDR3: CASSSPSYEQYF. In DNA, the CDR3 is TGTGCCAGCAGCTCCCCTTCTTACGAGCAGTACTTC.

The gene calls are TRBV5-1 and TRBJ2-7; the match to TRBD1 covers 9 bases. The CDR3 covers 14 residues. Losses at the gene ends were 3 bases for V and 5 bases for J; bases not matched to a gene: 6. CDR1 and CDR2 (germline): SGHRS, YFSETQ. In DNA, the CDR3 is TGCGCCAGCAGCTCGGGGACAGGGACCCACGAGCAGTACTTC. Protein sequence: CASSSGTGTHEQYF.

The chain uses TRBV19 and TRBJ1-5; 9 bases agree with TRBD1. The CDR3 contains 17 residues. CDR1 LNHDA and CDR2 SQIVND come from the germline V gene (reference sequence). The V segment lost 5 bases and the J segment 0 bases; nucleotides outside the gene matches: 8. CDR3 residues: CASSSRTGDSSNQPQHF. The CDR3 DNA reads as TGTGCCAGTAGTTCTCGGACAGGGGACTCTAGCAATCAGCCCCAGCATTTT.

The chain links TRBV7-3 to TRBJ2-7; 11 bases fit TRBD2. V gave up 3 bases and J gave up 1 base; unmatched junction bases: 2. The CDR3 loop spans 15 amino acids. Germline V gene sequence: CDR1 SGHTA, CDR2 FQGTGA. CDR3 sequence: CASSFGTSGSYEQYF. In DNA form, the CDR3 reads TGTGCCAGCAGCTTCGGGACTAGCGGATCCTACGAGCAGTACTTC.

This clone appeared once. V usage is TRBV5-1 and J usage is TRBJ1-4; a possible D gene is TRBD1 (5 bases). This CDR3 comprises 17 residues. With 0 bases removed from V and 0 bases from J, the gap between germline ends came to 12 bases. The germline V gene has CDR1 SGHRS and CDR2 YFSETQ. The DNA for the CDR3 is TGCGCCAGCAGCTTGGTTGCGGGGGGGGCAACTAATGAAAAACTGTTTTTT. As protein: CASSLVAGGATNEKLFF.

V and J are TRBV5-1 and TRBJ2-1; TRBD1 might be the D (6 bases). The CDR3 spans 15 residues. Per the germline V gene, CDR1 is SGHRS and CDR2 is YFSETQ. With 3 bases removed from V and 7 bases from J, the gap between germline ends came to 17 bases. The CDR3 sequence is CASSSMGHGINEQFF. The CDR3 bases are TGCGCCAGCAGCTCGATGGGACATGGTATTAATGAGCAGTTCTTC.

This chain links TRBV19 with TRBJ2-3; TRBD2 matches at 8 bases. CDR1 and CDR2 (germline): LNHDA, SQIVND (reference sequence). The CDR3 length is 15 residues. J was trimmed by 2 bases and V by 4 bases; bases with no gene match: 5. Here the CDR3 reads CASSRLATNTDTQYF. The DNA for the CDR3 is TGTGCCAGTAGTAGACTAGCGACAAACACAGATACGCAGTATTTT. Based on the CDR3 plus reference TRBV19 and TRBJ2-3, the full variable domain is DGGITQSPKYLFRKEGQNVTLSCEQNLNHDAMYWYRQDPGQGLRLIYYSQIVNDFQKGDIAEGYSVSREKKESFPLTVTSAQKNPTAFYLCASSRLATNTDTQYFGPGTRLTVL.

The V call is TRBV12-3 or TRBV12-4, the J call TRBJ2-2; 10 nucleotides align to TRBD1. The CDR3 is 13 residues long. Germline trimming cut 6 bases from V and 12 bases from J; bases unmatched to any gene: 7. In nucleotides, the CDR3 is TGTGCCAGCAGCTCCGGACAGGGGGGGCAGCTGTTTTTT. This codes for CASSSGQGGQLFF.

This clone was detected only a few times. This chain links TRBV5-1 with TRBJ2-2; the match to TRBD2 covers 10 bases. After removal of 0 bases from V and 5 bases from J, the junction contained 7 bases not matched to a gene. This CDR3 comprises 17 residues. Germline V CDR1 and CDR2: SGHRS, YFSETQ. The CDR3, as DNA: TGCGCCAGCAGCTTGGTTCCTAGCGGGGGAGGTACCGGGGAGCTGTTTTTT. Translated: CASSLVPSGGGTGELFF.

This chain uses TRBV25-1 with TRBJ2-7; TRBD1 matches at 9 bases. CDR3 length: 16 residues. Germline CDR1 is MGHDK and CDR2 is SYGVNS. Losses at the gene ends were 1 base for V and 2 bases for J; bases not matched to a gene: 6. CDR3 nucleotide sequence: TGTGCCAGCAGTGAATTCTCAGGGACAGGGACCTACGAGCAGTACTTC. The encoded protein is CASSEFSGTGTYEQYF.

This sequence joins TRBV27 and TRBJ1-2, with 7 nucleotides matching TRBD1. Germline V CDR1 and CDR2: MNHEY, SMNVEV (reference sequence). Trimming at V came to 0 bases and at J to 6 bases, leaving 7 bases not matched to a gene. There are 15 residues in the CDR3. The chain's CDR3 is CASSLSTTGSDGYTF. Written as DNA, the CDR3 is TGTGCCAGCAGTTTATCTACGACAGGGTCCGATGGCTACACCTTC.

This chain links TRBV12-3 or TRBV12-4 with TRBJ1-2; 7 bases align to TRBD1. This CDR3 has 12 amino acids. Unmatched junction bases numbered 8, after V lost 8 bases and J lost 8 bases. CDR3 bases: TGTGCCAGCGAAGGGGGCAGAGGAGGCTACACCTTC. It is translated as CASEGGRGGYTF.

The V and J genes are TRBV7-9 and TRBJ1-3; D uncertain. Trimming pared 0 bases from V and 2 bases from J, leaving 2 bases between. Germline assignment: CDR1 SEHNR and CDR2 FQNEAQ (reference sequence). The length of the CDR3 is 13 residues. CDR3 in DNA: TGTGCCAGCAGCTTAGCTACTGGAAACACCATATATTTT. Its protein product is CASSLATGNTIYF.